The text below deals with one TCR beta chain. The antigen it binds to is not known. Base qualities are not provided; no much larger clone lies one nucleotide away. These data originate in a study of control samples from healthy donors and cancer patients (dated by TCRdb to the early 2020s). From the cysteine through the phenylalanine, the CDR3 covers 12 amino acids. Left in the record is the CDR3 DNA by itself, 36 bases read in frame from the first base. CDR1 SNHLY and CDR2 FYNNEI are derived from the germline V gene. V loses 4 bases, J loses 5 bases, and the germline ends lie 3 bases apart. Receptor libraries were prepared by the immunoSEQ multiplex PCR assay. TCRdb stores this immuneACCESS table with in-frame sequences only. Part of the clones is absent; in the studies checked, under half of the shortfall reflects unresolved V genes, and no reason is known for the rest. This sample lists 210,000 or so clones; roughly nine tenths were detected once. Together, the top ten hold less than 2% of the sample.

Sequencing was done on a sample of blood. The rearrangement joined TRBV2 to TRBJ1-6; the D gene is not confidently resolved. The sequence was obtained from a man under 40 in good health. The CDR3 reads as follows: CASSGNNSPLHF. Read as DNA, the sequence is TGTGCCAGCAGTGGGAATAATTCACCCCTCCACTTT.